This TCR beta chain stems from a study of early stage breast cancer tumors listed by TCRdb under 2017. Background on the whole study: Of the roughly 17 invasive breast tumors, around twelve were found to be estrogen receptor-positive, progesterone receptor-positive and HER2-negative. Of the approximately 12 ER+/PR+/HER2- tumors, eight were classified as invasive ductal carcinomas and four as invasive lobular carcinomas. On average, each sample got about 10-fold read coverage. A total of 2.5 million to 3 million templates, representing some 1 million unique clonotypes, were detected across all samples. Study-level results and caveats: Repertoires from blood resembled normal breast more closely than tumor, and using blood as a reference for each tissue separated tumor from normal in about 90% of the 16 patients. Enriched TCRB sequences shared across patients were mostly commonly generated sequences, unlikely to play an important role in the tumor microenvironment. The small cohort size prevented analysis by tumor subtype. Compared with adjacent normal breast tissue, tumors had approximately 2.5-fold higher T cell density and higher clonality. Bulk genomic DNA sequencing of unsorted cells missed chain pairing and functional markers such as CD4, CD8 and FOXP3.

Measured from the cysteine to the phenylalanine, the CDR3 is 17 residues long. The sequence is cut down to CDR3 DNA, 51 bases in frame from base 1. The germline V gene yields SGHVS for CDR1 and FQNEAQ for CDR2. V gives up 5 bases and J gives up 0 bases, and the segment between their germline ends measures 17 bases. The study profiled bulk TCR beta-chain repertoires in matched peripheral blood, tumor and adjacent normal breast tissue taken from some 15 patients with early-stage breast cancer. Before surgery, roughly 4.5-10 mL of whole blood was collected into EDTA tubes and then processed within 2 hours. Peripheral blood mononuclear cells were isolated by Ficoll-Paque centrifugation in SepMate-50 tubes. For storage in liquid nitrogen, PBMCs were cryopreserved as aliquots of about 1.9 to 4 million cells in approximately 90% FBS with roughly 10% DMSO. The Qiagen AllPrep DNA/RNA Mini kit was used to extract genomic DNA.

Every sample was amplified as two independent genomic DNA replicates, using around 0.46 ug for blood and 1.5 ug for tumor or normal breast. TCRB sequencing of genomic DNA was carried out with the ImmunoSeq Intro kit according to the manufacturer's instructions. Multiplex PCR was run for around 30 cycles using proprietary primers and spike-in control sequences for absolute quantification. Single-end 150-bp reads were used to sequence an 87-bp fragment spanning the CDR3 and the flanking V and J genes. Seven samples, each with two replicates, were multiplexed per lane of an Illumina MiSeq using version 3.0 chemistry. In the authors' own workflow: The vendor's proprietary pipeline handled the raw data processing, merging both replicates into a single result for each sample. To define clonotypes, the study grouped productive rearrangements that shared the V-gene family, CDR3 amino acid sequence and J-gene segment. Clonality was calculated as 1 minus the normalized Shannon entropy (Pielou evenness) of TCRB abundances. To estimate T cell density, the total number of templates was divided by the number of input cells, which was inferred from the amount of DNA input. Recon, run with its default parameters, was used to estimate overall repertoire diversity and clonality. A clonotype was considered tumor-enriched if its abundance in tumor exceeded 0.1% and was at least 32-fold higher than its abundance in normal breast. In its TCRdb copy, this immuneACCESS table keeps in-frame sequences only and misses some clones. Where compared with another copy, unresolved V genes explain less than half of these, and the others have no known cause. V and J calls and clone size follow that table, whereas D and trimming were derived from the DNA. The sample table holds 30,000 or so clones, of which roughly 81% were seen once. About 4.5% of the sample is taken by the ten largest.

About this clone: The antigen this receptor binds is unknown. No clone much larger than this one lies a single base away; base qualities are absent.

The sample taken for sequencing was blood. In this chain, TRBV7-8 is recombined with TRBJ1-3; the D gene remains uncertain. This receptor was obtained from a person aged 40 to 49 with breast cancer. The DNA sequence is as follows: TGTGCCAGCAGCCTCCGGGCCTTTCAGGTCTCTGGAAACACCATATATTTT. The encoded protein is CASSLRAFQVSGNTIYF.